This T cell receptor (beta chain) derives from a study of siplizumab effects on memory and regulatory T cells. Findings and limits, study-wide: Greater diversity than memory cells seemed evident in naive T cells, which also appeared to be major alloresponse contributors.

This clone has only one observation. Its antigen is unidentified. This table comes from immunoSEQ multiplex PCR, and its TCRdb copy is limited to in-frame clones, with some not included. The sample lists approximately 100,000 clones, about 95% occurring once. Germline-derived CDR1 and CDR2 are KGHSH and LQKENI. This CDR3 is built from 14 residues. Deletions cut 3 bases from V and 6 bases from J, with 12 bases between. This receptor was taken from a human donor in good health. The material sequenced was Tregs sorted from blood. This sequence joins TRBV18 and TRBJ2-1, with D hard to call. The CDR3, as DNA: TGTGCCAGCTCACCGTATCAACAAGCCAATGAGCAGTTCTTC. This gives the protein CASSPYQQANEQFF.